The sequence of this T cell receptor beta chain was determined in a study of blood T cell repertoires in COVID-19. Study context: Spain, Italy and the United States supplied samples that represented acute and convalescent COVID-19. Sources were T cells, B-cell-depleted T cells, or PBMCs; the material itself was cDNA or gDNA.

In the source study's methods: Amplification of reference gene primers provided the estimated nucleated cell counts. This table comes from immunoSEQ multiplex PCR, and its TCRdb copy is limited to in-frame clones, with some not included. That table is the source of V, J and clone size, and D and trimming were worked out from the DNA. The table has some 180,000 clones, around 82% seen once. This clone appeared once. The participants were between 18 and 89 years old and came from roughly 24 US areas. Germline assignment: CDR1 SEHNR and CDR2 FQNEAQ (reference sequence). Trimming took 5 bases from V and 1 from J; bases not matched to a gene: 9. The CDR3 runs 17 residues.

This chain links TRBV7-9 with TRBJ2-2, with 8 bases matching TRBD1. Sequences were obtained from PBMCs or T cells enriched from blood (not recorded which). The receptor's source is a woman aged 60-75 years with acute COVID-19. The CDR3 DNA reads TGTGCCAGCAGCCGGCCGGACAGGGCCTTGAACACCGGGGAGCTGTTTTTT. Its protein product is CASSRPDRALNTGELFF.